This passage covers 13 T cell receptor beta chains from one sample sequenced in a study of regulatory and conventional T cells in RAG deficiency. Genomic DNA came from blood regulatory T cells gated CD4+ CD25-high CD127-low. Profiling relied on immunoSEQ multiplex PCR, and the TCRdb table lists in-frame clones only, not all of them. The sample includes 9,400 or so clones, 80% to 90% of them seen just once. These data were likewise used in another study, on regulatory T cells. That study adds: Primers: 52 TRBV forward and 13 TRBJ reverse.

Sequenced sample: Tregs sorted from blood. Receptor source: a human donor in good health.

The gene calls are TRBV2 and TRBJ1-4; D remains ambiguous. CDR1 SNHLY and CDR2 FYNNEI come from the germline V gene. This CDR3 region has 13 residues. Trimming took 8 bases from V and 4 from J, leaving 11 bases between them. CDR3 sequence: CASLRRYNEKLFF. The CDR3 nucleotides are TGTGCCAGCCTACGACGGTATAATGAAAAACTGTTTTTT.

The V and J genes are TRBV7-8 and TRBJ1-1; tentative D call: TRBD1 (5 bases). V dropped 4 bases and J dropped 3 bases, with 18 bases sitting between them. The germline CDR1 and CDR2 sequences are SGHVS and FQNEAQ. The CDR3 length is 16 residues. The CDR3 sequence is CASSSPLGTTHTEAFF. The CDR3 nucleotides read TGTGCCAGCAGCTCCCCCCTAGGGACCACACACACTGAAGCTTTCTTT.

A word on this clone: In the same sample, other DNA sequences code for this CDR3. The chain has TRBV7-8 and TRBJ1-1; D gene uncertain. Trimming took off 1 base at V and 8 bases at J, with 14 bases between the two ends. There are 14 residues in the CDR3. CDR1 SGHVS and CDR2 FQNEAQ come from the germline V gene. The CDR3 region is CASSLERGNGEAFF. CDR3 nucleotide sequence: TGTGCCAGCAGCTTAGAACGGGGTAACGGCGAAGCTTTCTTT.

The chain carries TRBV9 and TRBJ1-3, with D unclear. Germline lookup yields CDR1 SGDLS and CDR2 YYNGEE. Trimming removed 0 bases at V and 0 bases at J, with 4 bases between. CDR3 length: 14 amino acids. CDR3 sequence: CASSVETSGNTIYF. The CDR3 DNA reads as TGTGCCAGCAGCGTAGAGACCTCTGGAAACACCATATATTTT.

This clone was picked up a small number of times. V is TRBV5-1 and J is TRBJ1-4; D remains unclear. The CDR3 is made up of 15 amino acids. V lost 0 bases, J lost 8 bases, and 14 bases lay in between. Germline CDR1 is SGHRS and CDR2 is YFSETQ. The DNA for the CDR3 is TGCGCCAGCAGCTTGGGAACATTACGACGGGAAAAACTGTTTTTT. This translates into CASSLGTLRREKLFF.

Comment on this clone: One junction end does not reproduce the germline sequence, and a read error may be involved. The chain uses TRBV7-7 and TRBJ1-1, with D hard to call. This CDR3 comprises 15 residues. The germline V gene has CDR1 SSHAT and CDR2 FNYEAQ (reference sequence). In DNA, the CDR3 is TGTGCTAGCAGCCCCCTCCTGCTAATGAACACTGAAGCTTTCTTT. This codes for CASSPLLLMNTEAFF.

This rearrangement joins TRBV6-5 to TRBJ2-2; D possibly corresponds to TRBD2 (6 bases). Germline V gene sequence: CDR1 MNHEY, CDR2 SVGAGI. Trimming pared 6 bases from V and 3 bases from J, leaving 11 bases between. The CDR3 is 14 residues long. The CDR3 protein is CASSREPYTGELFF. The CDR3 DNA reads as TGTGCCAGCAGCCGGGAGCCATACACCGGGGAGCTGTTTTTT.

This chain connects TRBV6-6 to TRBJ1-2; D not certain. This CDR3 is 11 amino acids long. The germline V and J ends were trimmed by 5 bases and 5 bases, with 6 bases remaining between them. Germline CDR1 is MNHNY and CDR2 is SVGAGI (reference sequence). CDR3 protein: CASSPRYGYTF. CDR3 DNA sequence: TGTGCCAGCAGTCCCCGGTATGGCTACACCTTC.

V and J are TRBV7-9 and TRBJ1-5; possible D gene TRBD1, 6 bases. CDR3 length equals 14 residues. The germline gives CDR1 SEHNR, CDR2 FQNEAQ (reference sequence). Trimming removed 5 bases from V and 2 bases from J, with 10 bases in between. CDR3: CASSKQGGNQPQHF. CDR3 nucleotide sequence: TGTGCCAGCAGCAAACAGGGAGGCAATCAGCCCCAGCATTTT.

The CDR3: CASSSQGSYNEQFF. As DNA, the CDR3 is TGTGCCAGCAGTTCCCAGGGTTCCTACAATGAGCAGTTCTTC. The chain employs TRBV28 and TRBJ2-1; TRBD1 might be the D (5 bases). The CDR3 has 14 amino acids. Germline V gene lookup returns CDR1 MDHEN and CDR2 SYDVKM. Trimming removed 4 bases at V and 1 base at J, with 8 bases between.

The chain combines TRBV18 with TRBJ1-1; a weak D match, TRBD1 (6 bases). In germline, CDR1 is KGHSH, CDR2 LQKENI. This CDR3 is built from 15 residues. Trimming left V 3 bases short and J 2 bases short, with 13 bases between. The CDR3: CASSPSARGNTEAFF. The CDR3 DNA reads as TGTGCCAGCTCACCGTCCGCCAGGGGTAACACTGAAGCTTTCTTT.

The chain employs TRBV9 and TRBJ2-7; D ambiguous. Germline V gives CDR1 SGDLS, CDR2 YYNGEE. This CDR3 contains 15 residues. Trimming took off 0 bases at V and 0 bases at J, with 10 bases between the two ends. This chain's CDR3 is CASSVGQASSYEQYF. CDR3 nucleotides: TGTGCCAGCAGCGTAGGTCAGGCCAGCTCCTACGAGCAGTACTTC.

The chain couples TRBV5-1 to TRBJ2-5; D is unclear. The ends were cut back, 0 bases at V and 1 base at J, with 7 bases in the middle. The CDR3 consists of 14 residues. The germline CDR1 and CDR2 sequences are SGHRS and YFSETQ. The DNA of the CDR3 is TGCGCCAGCAGCTTGGACAGCCTCCAAGAGACCCAGTACTTC. Translating it yields CASSLDSLQETQYF.